This is a list of T cell receptor beta chains from one sample in a study of blood T cell repertoires in COVID-19. TCRdb's copy holds only in-frame clones and misses some; the assay was immunoSEQ multiplex PCR. This sample has about 200,000 clones; 80% to 90% occur once, and the top ten carry 5.1%. Sequencing was carried out using peripheral blood. The receptors originated from a woman in her 70s with active or convalescent COVID-19. The CDR3 runs from the conserved cysteine through the conserved F or W. The D gene is left open where the match is weak. Not every row has a clone size; where given, it reads once, few, many or a size class.

D	J	V	size	DNA	CDR3
NA	TRBJ2-3	TRBV5-5	NA	TGTGCCAGCAGCTTGGCAGGAAGAAGCACAGATACGCAGTATTTT	CASSLAGRSTDTQYF
NA	TRBJ2-5	TRBV30	NA	TGTGCCTGGAGTTTTCTAGAGACCCAGTACTTC	CAWSFLETQYF
NA	TRBJ2-7	TRBV4-1	NA	TGCGCCAGCAGCCAACGAGAACGTGGGGGCCGCCCATCCGAGCAGTACTTC	CASSQRERGGRPSEQYF
TRBD2	TRBJ2-2	TRBV19	NA	TGTGCCAGTAGTCCAAGACTAGCTTACACCGGGGAGCTGTTTTTT	CASSPRLAYTGELFF
NA	TRBJ2-1	TRBV4-2	NA	TGTGCCAGCAGCCAAGACGTACGGGGGACTGAGCAGTTCTTC	CASSQDVRGTEQFF
NA	TRBJ1-2	TRBV7-9	NA	TGTGCCAGCAGCTTACCGCCAGGCCCCCTGGGCTACACCTTC	CASSLPPGPLGYTF
NA	TRBJ1-2	TRBV5-1	NA	TGCGCCAGCAGCCCGGAGGGGGGGAACTATGGCTACACCTTC	CASSPEGGNYGYTF
NA	TRBJ2-1	TRBV5-4	NA	TGTGCCAGCAGCTTGATCACGGCGGCCGATTACAATGAGCAGTTCTTC	CASSLITAADYNEQFF
NA	TRBJ1-5	TRBV10-2	NA	TGCGCCAGCAGTGAGGTTAGTGGCAATCAGCCCCAGCATTTT	CASSEVSGNQPQHF
NA	TRBJ1-4	TRBV18	once	TGTGCCAGCTCACCACCGGGGGCAAGAGGTAATGAAAAACTGTTTTTT	CASSPPGARGNEKLFF
NA	TRBJ2-1	TRBV5-1	NA	TGCGCCAGCAGCTTGGTAGCTGGGTCCGGGAGTACTTCCCGCAATGAGCAGTTCTTC	CASSLVAGSGSTSRNEQFF
NA	TRBJ1-2	TRBV7-9	NA	TGTGCCAGCAGCTTAGGGCAGGGGTATGGCTACACCTTC	CASSLGQGYGYTF
NA	TRBJ1-5	TRBV28	NA	TGTGCCAGTGGTAGACAGCTCAATCAGCCCCAGCATTTT	CASGRQLNQPQHF
NA	TRBJ1-1	TRBV3-1/TRBV3-2	NA	TGTGCCAGCAGCCAAGAGTATAACACTGAAGCTTTCTTT	CASSQEYNTEAFF
NA	TRBJ2-7	TRBV19	NA	TGTGCCAGTAGCCCGGTACAGGGCTACGAGCAGTACTTC	CASSPVQGYEQYF
NA	TRBJ1-2	TRBV6-1	NA	TGTGCCAGCAGTGAATTGCGGGTGTTTAACTATGGCTACACCTTC	CASSELRVFNYGYTF
NA	TRBJ1-1	TRBV27	NA	TGTGCCAGCAGTTTCCGGTTGAGCACTGAAGCTTTCTTT	CASSFRLSTEAFF
TRBD2	TRBJ2-1	TRBV2	NA	TGTGCCAGCAGGCCGGGACTAGCGGTCTACAATGAGCAGTTCTTC	CASRPGLAVYNEQFF
NA	TRBJ2-7	TRBV7-3	NA	TGTGCCAGCAGCTTAGCAGGGGGGCCCTACGAGCAGTACTTC	CASSLAGGPYEQYF
NA	TRBJ1-4	TRBV7-2	few	TGTGCCAGCAGCTTAGGTCAGGGAGGAGGAACTAATGAAAAACTGTTTTTT	CASSLGQGGGTNEKLFF
NA	TRBJ1-1	TRBV15	NA	TGTGCCATCCAGGGCCAGGGGAACATTGAAGCTTTCTTT	CAIQGQGNIEAFF
TRBD2	TRBJ2-2	TRBV3-1/TRBV3-2	NA	TGTGCCAGCAGCAGGGGCAGCGGGGGCCCGAACACCGGGGAGCTGTTTTTT	CASSRGSGGPNTGELFF
TRBD1	TRBJ1-5	TRBV19	NA	TGTGCCAGTTATGGGACAGGGCGCAATCAGCCCCAGCATTTT	CASYGTGRNQPQHF
TRBD2	TRBJ2-7	TRBV7-2	NA	TGTGCCAGCAGCACCCGACTAGCGGGAGTCCATGGGGAGCAGTACTTC	CASSTRLAGVHGEQYF
NA	TRBJ1-2	TRBV24-1	NA	TGTGCCACCAGTGAACAGGGTCTCGGCTACACCTTC	CATSEQGLGYTF
TRBD1	TRBJ2-2	TRBV6-1	NA	TGTGCCAGCAGTGCACCAACGGACAGGGGACACACCGGGGAGCTGTTTTTT	CASSAPTDRGHTGELFF
TRBD2	TRBJ2-7	TRBV19	NA	TGTGCCAGTAGCCCCGGACTAGCGGGAGAGAACGAGCAGTACTTC	CASSPGLAGENEQYF
NA	TRBJ2-3	TRBV11-2	few	TGTGCCAGCAGGGAAGACCTGGGGGGTCAGCAGTATTTT	CASREDLGGQQYF
NA	TRBJ2-1	TRBV29-1	NA	TGCAGCGCCCTAACGGGAGCCCCCGAGCAGTTCTTC	CSALTGAPEQFF
NA	TRBJ2-1	TRBV9	NA	TGTGCCAGCAGCGTCGGACACAGCAATGAGCAGTTCTTC	CASSVGHSNEQFF
NA	TRBJ1-1	TRBV28	NA	TGTGCCAGCAGTTTAAAGGCAGGCGTTGAAGCTTTCTTT	CASSLKAGVEAFF
TRBD1	TRBJ2-5	TRBV4-1	NA	TGCGCCAGCAGCCAAACGGGACAGCCGGGGGAGACCCAGTACTTC	CASSQTGQPGETQYF
TRBD1	TRBJ2-4	TRBV27	NA	TGTGCCAGCAGTCCGCGGACAGGGGGGAACATTCAGTACTTC	CASSPRTGGNIQYF
TRBD1	TRBJ2-2	TRBV19	NA	TGTGCCAGTCGGGACAGGGGGCGCGGAACCGGGGAGCTGTTTTTT	CASRDRGRGTGELFF
NA	TRBJ2-7	TRBV27	NA	TGTGCCAGCAGTCCAGTTACCGTCGCAGGGCCTCTCTCCTACGAGCAGTACTTC	CASSPVTVAGPLSYEQYF